Below are 32 T cell receptor beta chains sequenced from a single sample in a study of blood T cells in healthy people across ages. Sample-barcoded 5' priming and a J-beta primer mix drove a second PCR of roughly 6 to 12 cycles. TCRdb re-called the 5' RACE reads through MiXCR, storing one row per CDR3 protein. Altogether approximately 820,000 distinct CDR3 sequences are present, approximately 44% being singletons, with the ten largest covering around 18%. The sequencing input was blood. These receptors were obtained from a man aged 60-69 years in good health.

This chain joins TRBV9 and TRBJ1-2, with TRBD1 identical over 7 bases. The germline V gene has CDR1 SGDLS and CDR2 YYNGEE. This CDR3 has 18 residues. Trimming took 0 bases from V and 7 from J; bases not matched to a gene: 18. CDR3 residues: CASSVEMGQSLLSGGYTF. DNA for the CDR3: TGTGCCAGCAGCGTAGAGATGGGACAGAGCCTACTCTCAGGTGGCTACACCTTC.

The V and J genes are TRBV3-1 and TRBJ2-5; 8 bases are a match to TRBD1. CDR1 is LGHDT and CDR2 is YNNKEL in the germline V gene (reference sequence). Trimming cost V 8 bases and J 4 bases; bases outside gene matches: 6. The CDR3 spans 13 residues. The CDR3 spells CASWGQVGETQYF. DNA of the CDR3: TGTGCCAGCTGGGGACAGGTCGGAGAGACCCAGTACTTC.

The chain combines TRBV29-1 with TRBJ2-7; 8 bases agree with TRBD1. The J segment lost 5 bases and the V segment lost 7 bases, leaving 13 bases of the junction unmatched. There are 14 residues in the CDR3. Germline V gene sequence: CDR1 SQVTM, CDR2 ANQGSEA. The CDR3 sequence: CSAMGQGARHEQYF. CDR3 DNA: TGCAGCGCCATGGGGCAGGGGGCGCGGCACGAGCAGTACTTC.

This clonotype has just a few counts. V is TRBV28 and J is TRBJ2-5, with TRBD1 as a possible D gene (6 bases). CDR3 length: 14 amino acids. V was trimmed by 5 bases and J by 5 bases, leaving 15 bases between them. Germline loops: CDR1 MDHEN, CDR2 SYDVKM. The CDR3 nucleotides are TGTGCCAGCAGTCCGATACAGGGTTCGGAGACCCAGTACTTC. It yields the protein CASSPIQGSETQYF.

The genes are TRBV4-3 and TRBJ2-1, with 12 bases matching TRBD1. This CDR3 is 16 amino acids long. J was trimmed by 6 bases and V by 1 base; bases with no gene match: 4. In germline, CDR1 is LGHNA, CDR2 YSLEER. CDR3 nucleotides: TGCGCCAGCAGCCAAGTCCGGGACAGGGGGCTCAATGAGCAGTTCTTC. Protein: CASSQVRDRGLNEQFF.

The J gene is TRBJ2-1, the V gene TRBV4-3; unclear D gene. The CDR3 runs to 14 residues. Trimming left V 1 base short and J 10 bases short, with 14 bases between. Germline-derived CDR1 and CDR2 are LGHNA and YSLEER. The CDR3 loop is CASSQVLNPEEQFF. The CDR3 nucleotides read TGCGCCAGCAGCCAAGTACTGAACCCCGAAGAGCAGTTCTTC.

This clonotype has a handful of counts. This chain uses TRBV2 with TRBJ2-7; 8 bases agree with TRBD1. This CDR3 is built from 15 residues. Germline V gene lookup returns CDR1 SNHLY and CDR2 FYNNEI. The trim removed 6 bases at V and 2 bases at J, leaving 9 bases unmatched. The CDR3 bases are TGTGCCAGCAGATCCGGGACAGGCCTTACCTACGAGCAGTACTTC. As protein: CASRSGTGLTYEQYF.

The CDR3 sequence: CASSFSGRGAVNTEAFF. The CDR3 DNA reads TGTGCCAGCAGTTTCTCCGGGAGAGGGGCTGTGAACACTGAAGCTTTCTTT. V and J are TRBV12-3 or TRBV12-4 and TRBJ1-1, with D possibly being TRBD1 (5 bases). Trimming cost V 3 bases and J 0 bases, with 17 bases left between them. The CDR3 is 17 amino acids.

On this clonotype itself: Possible read error: a much larger clone is one base away. The CDR3 region has the DNA TGTACCAGCAGGGCGGATCTCGGGGGGGCCAACGTCCTGACTTTC. It is translated as CTSRADLGGANVLTF. The chain is built from TRBV12-3 or TRBV12-4 and TRBJ2-6, with D maybe TRBD1 (5 bases). The CDR3 has 15 residues.

This clonotype has a handful of counts. J is TRBJ1-2 and V is TRBV7-2, with TRBD1 as a possible D gene (6 bases). CDR3 length equals 11 residues. Per the germline V gene, CDR1 is SGHTA and CDR2 is FQGNSA. The germline V and J ends were trimmed by 1 base and 11 bases, with 8 bases remaining between them. CDR3 in DNA: TGTGCCAGCAGCTTAGGGACAGTTTACACCTTC. It encodes CASSLGTVYTF.

This clonotype was recorded a few times. J is TRBJ2-1 and V is TRBV27; TRBD2 matches at 11 bases. CDR1 is MNHEY and CDR2 is SMNVEV in the germline V gene (reference sequence). The CDR3 totals 16 residues. V was clipped by 0 bases and J by 6 bases; unmatched bases: 4. The chain's CDR3 is CASSLSLAGGFNEQFF. The CDR3 bases are TGTGCCAGCAGTTTATCGCTAGCGGGGGGTTTCAATGAGCAGTTCTTC.

The CDR3 DNA sequence: TGTGCCAGCAGTGAAGGGTTTCAAGAGACCCAGTACTTC. This encodes CASSEGFQETQYF. The rearrangement joins TRBV6-1 to TRBJ2-5, with unresolved D. Trimming stripped 1 base from V and 2 bases from J, with 5 bases between. The CDR3 extends over 13 amino acids. Germline CDR1 reads MNHNS; CDR2 reads SASEGT.

This clonotype was counted at least ten times. This chain connects TRBV29-1 to TRBJ2-7, with no clear D. Trimming pared 4 bases from V and 0 bases from J, leaving 7 bases between. The V gene's germline CDR1 is SQVTM and CDR2 ANQGSEA. This CDR3 has 12 residues. CDR3 sequence reads: CSVGLSSYEQYF. CDR3 DNA sequence: TGCAGCGTTGGGCTCAGCTCCTACGAGCAGTACTTC.

V is TRBV4-3 and J is TRBJ2-1; 11 nucleotides match TRBD2. The ends lost 0 bases at V and 8 bases at J; junction bases unmatched: 6. The CDR3 spans 16 residues. The germline V gene encodes CDR1 LGHNA and CDR2 YSLEER. CDR3: CASSQDASGGPYEQFF. For the CDR3, the DNA is TGCGCCAGCAGCCAAGACGCTAGCGGGGGGCCCTATGAGCAGTTCTTC.

This clonotype was picked up a small number of times. The gene calls are TRBV5-6 and TRBJ1-6, with 11 bases lining up with TRBD1. The CDR3 covers 16 residues. Losses at the gene ends were 5 bases for V and 6 bases for J; bases not matched to a gene: 7. Per the germline V gene, CDR1 is SGHDT and CDR2 is YYEEEE. The CDR3 protein is CASRLRTGGRNSPLHF. CDR3 nucleotides: TGTGCCAGCAGGTTGCGGACAGGGGGCCGTAATTCACCCCTCCACTTT.

This clonotype appeared a few times. The chain couples TRBV27 to TRBJ2-4, with 8 bases fitting TRBD1. V lost 3 bases, J lost 6 bases, and 4 bases stayed unmatched. The germline V gene has CDR1 MNHEY and CDR2 SMNVEV (reference sequence). This CDR3 comprises 14 residues. CDR3 region: CASSFQGAANIQYF. As DNA, the CDR3 is TGTGCCAGCAGTTTCCAGGGGGCGGCAAACATTCAGTACTTC.

This clonotype was recorded a few times. The rearrangement joins TRBV5-1 to TRBJ2-5, with D possibly matching TRBD1 (5 bases). Trimming removed 2 bases at V and 4 bases at J, with 9 bases between. This CDR3 is 13 amino acids long. From germline, CDR1 is SGHRS and CDR2 YFSETQ. The CDR3 protein is CASSFLGVETQYF. CDR3 DNA: TGCGCCAGCAGCTTTCTAGGGGTAGAGACCCAGTACTTC.

V gene TRBV29-1 combines with J gene TRBJ2-7; D possibly corresponds to TRBD2 (6 bases). TRBJ2-5 explains the end of the DNA better; the J call may be wrong. This CDR3 has 16 amino acids. The germline V gene encodes CDR1 SQVTM and CDR2 ANQGSEA. This CDR3 is CSVAETTQGGDETQYF. The CDR3 region has the DNA TGCAGCGTTGCAGAGACGACACAAGGAGGGGACGAGACCCAGTACTTC.

This clonotype was picked up a small number of times. This chain joins TRBV4-3 and TRBJ2-3, with TRBD2 as a possible D gene (7 bases). Germline V gene data show CDR1 as LGHNA and CDR2 as YSLEER. Trimming left V 0 bases short and J 0 bases short, with 16 bases between. There are 18 residues in the CDR3. Here the CDR3 reads CASSQDAGAKTSTDTQYF. The DNA for the CDR3 is TGCGCCAGCAGCCAAGATGCGGGGGCCAAAACTAGCACAGATACGCAGTATTTT.

This clonotype occurred a few times. The genes are TRBV28 and TRBJ2-7; D may be TRBD1 (5 bases). This CDR3 spans 14 amino acids. V was clipped by 6 bases and J by 1 base, with 13 bases between them. Germline V gene sequence: CDR1 MDHEN, CDR2 SYDVKM. For the CDR3, the DNA is TGTGCCAGCAGGATTTCAGGGAAGTCCTACGAGCAGTACTTC. Its protein product is CASRISGKSYEQYF.

V usage is TRBV11-2 and J usage is TRBJ2-3, with D maybe TRBD2 (6 bases). The germline V and J ends were trimmed by 1 base and 4 bases, with 12 bases remaining between them. Germline V lookup: CDR1 SGHAT, CDR2 FQNNGV. The CDR3 runs to 15 residues. DNA for the CDR3: TGTGCCAGCAGCTTAGTGGCAGGGAGGCCAGATACGCAGTATTTT. Its protein product is CASSLVAGRPDTQYF.

The table lists this clonotype with a few counts. The chain employs TRBV15 and TRBJ2-5, with D perhaps TRBD2 (5 bases). The CDR3 is 17 residues long. The ends were cut back, 4 bases at V and 2 bases at J, with 20 bases in the middle. Germline V gives CDR1 LNHNV, CDR2 YYDKDF (reference sequence). The CDR3 loop reads CATSKRGDVRRQETQYF. CDR3 nucleotides: TGTGCCACCAGCAAACGGGGAGATGTCCGACGACAAGAGACCCAGTACTTC.

This chain connects TRBV5-6 to TRBJ2-5, with D unresolved. The V gene lost 1 base and the J gene lost 5 bases, with 15 bases spanning the gap. This CDR3 region has 15 residues. The germline V gene encodes CDR1 SGHDT and CDR2 YYEEEE. The CDR3 sequence is CASSLYRRDMETQYF. Written as DNA, the CDR3 is TGTGCCAGCAGCTTGTATCGGAGAGATATGGAGACCCAGTACTTC.

V usage is TRBV6-2 or TRBV6-3 and J usage is TRBJ2-1, with 16 bases identical to TRBD2. The CDR3 consists of 15 residues. Germline CDR1 is MNHEY and CDR2 is SVGEGT. V lost 2 bases to trimming and J lost 9 bases; unmatched junction nucleotides: 1. In DNA, the CDR3 is TGTGCCAGCAGTTACGGGACTAGCGGGGGGGGTGAGCAGTTCTTC. It yields the protein CASSYGTSGGGEQFF.

This clonotype has only one observation. V and J are TRBV12-3 or TRBV12-4 and TRBJ1-5; 7 bases match TRBD1. This CDR3 is 17 amino acids long. Losses at the gene ends were 2 bases for V and 0 bases for J; bases not matched to a gene: 7. For the CDR3, the DNA is TGTGCCAGCAGTTTAAAGGGACAGCCCAATAGCAATCAGCCCCAGCATTTT. Translating gives CASSLKGQPNSNQPQHF.

The table lists this clonotype with a count of one. The V gene is TRBV7-2, the J gene TRBJ2-7, with 9 bases matching TRBD1. This CDR3 comprises 15 residues. V shed 6 bases, J shed 5 bases, and the junction held 11 bases outside the gene matches. The germline CDR1 and CDR2 sequences are SGHTA and FQGNSA. Here the CDR3 reads CASSSAGTGFNEQYF. The CDR3 DNA sequence: TGTGCCAGCAGTTCCGCCGGGACAGGGTTCAACGAGCAGTACTTC.

This clonotype was seen only a few times. This chain connects TRBV9 to TRBJ2-5; D is unclear. V was cut by 1 base and J by 3 bases, with 7 bases left in between. Germline values: CDR1 SGDLS, CDR2 YYNGEE. The CDR3 is 13 residues long. CDR3 sequence: CASSVRPEETQYF. Written as DNA, the CDR3 is TGTGCCAGCAGCGTACGCCCCGAAGAGACCCAGTACTTC.

This chain links TRBV4-1 with TRBJ2-2; the D gene is possibly TRBD2 (5 bases). V was shortened by 5 bases and J by 6 bases, with 10 bases between the two germline ends. This CDR3 is built from 13 residues. Germline V gene sequence: CDR1 MGHRA, CDR2 YSYEKL. CDR3 nucleotide sequence: TGCGCCAGCAGCGAAACTAGTGCCGGGGAGCTGTTTTTT. Encoded protein: CASSETSAGELFF.

J is TRBJ1-2 and V is TRBV7-9; 11 nucleotides match TRBD1. Germline V gene lookup returns CDR1 SEHNR and CDR2 FQNEAQ (reference sequence). V lost 1 base, J lost 3 bases, and 10 bases stayed unmatched. The CDR3 runs 18 residues. In DNA form, the CDR3 reads TGTGCCAGCAGCTTAGTAGCAGTTCGGGACAGGGGGGACTATGGCTACACCTTC. Protein sequence: CASSLVAVRDRGDYGYTF. The full variable domain, with the rest looked up from reference TRBV7-9 and TRBJ1-2, is DTGVSQNPRHKITKRGQNVTFRCDPISEHNRLYWYRQTLGQGPEFLTYFQNEAQLEKSRLLSDRFSAERPKGSFSTLEIQRTEQGDSAMYLCASSLVAVRDRGDYGYTFGSGTRLTVV.

V and J are TRBV2 and TRBJ2-7; TRBD1 agrees at 10 bases. The germline V gene has CDR1 SNHLY and CDR2 FYNNEI. The junction had 6 bases not matched to a gene; V was cut back by 6 bases and J by 1 base. The CDR3 is 15 residues long. The CDR3 DNA reads as TGTGCCAGCAGGAAGGACAGGGGGTCGTCCTACGAGCAGTACTTC. Translating it yields CASRKDRGSSYEQYF.

This clonotype was observed a few times. This chain links TRBV9 with TRBJ2-7; D ambiguous. With 0 bases removed from V and 0 bases from J, the gap between germline ends came to 10 bases. The CDR3 covers 15 residues. Germline V gene data show CDR1 as SGDLS and CDR2 as YYNGEE. CDR3 sequence reads: CASSVAGSSSYEQYF. The CDR3 DNA follows: TGTGCCAGCAGCGTAGCAGGATCCAGCTCCTACGAGCAGTACTTC.

The J gene is TRBJ1-2, the V gene TRBV24-1; 10 bases match TRBD1. In germline, CDR1 is KGHDR, CDR2 SFDVKD. The V segment lost 4 bases and the J segment 2 bases; nucleotides outside the gene matches: 6. The CDR3 covers 16 residues. For the CDR3, the DNA is TGTGCCACCAGTGACAGCCGGGACAGGGGAAACTATGGCTACACCTTC. This sequence encodes CATSDSRDRGNYGYTF.